A selection of T cell receptor beta chains follows, all from one sample in a study of response to subunit inactivated influenza vaccine. TCRdb re-derived calls from the RT-PCR reads in MiXCR, one entry per CDR3 protein. The table has more than 700,000 distinct CDR3 sequences, approximately 22% seen once; the top ten hold about 10%. The starting material was PBMCs from blood, obtained more than 4 days after vaccination. These receptor sequences come from a man aged 50 to 59 who received an inactivated influenza vaccine. Both conserved end residues are part of each CDR3. D genes are given only for firm matches. Clone size, where shown, is once, few, many, or a class for clones that have expanded.

clone size,J gene,D gene,V gene,CDR3 protein,CDR3 DNA
few,TRBJ2-1,NA,TRBV28,CATIGTARDEQFF,TGTGCCACCATCGGGACTGCCCGCGATGAGCAGTTCTTC
NA,TRBJ2-2,NA,TRBV10-3,CAITNTPNTEELFF,TGTGCCATCACCAACACACCGAACACCGAGGAGCTGTTTTTT
NA,TRBJ2-5,NA,TRBV4-2,CASSQVKSGETQYF,TGTGCCAGCAGCCAAGTAAAGAGTGGAGAGACCCAGTACTTC
NA,TRBJ2-5,NA,TRBV2,CASSEASAYQETQYF,TGTGCCAGCAGTGAGGCTAGCGCGTACCAAGAGACCCAGTACTTC
many,TRBJ1-1,NA,TRBV12-3/TRBV12-4,CASSLSGTGGAFF,TGTGCCAGCAGTTTAAGCGGGACTGGCGGAGCTTTCTTT
few,TRBJ1-1,TRBD1,TRBV12-3/TRBV12-4,CASSLDRGMGGTEAFF,TGTGCCAGCAGTTTGGACAGGGGTATGGGCGGCACTGAAGCTTTCTTT
few,TRBJ1-5,NA,TRBV6-2/TRBV6-3,CASTRTSLGNQPQHF,TGTGCCAGCACTAGGACCTCGTTGGGCAATCAGCCCCAGCATTTT
few,TRBJ2-1,TRBD2,TRBV24-1,CATSVGAGVGYEQFF,TGTGCCACCAGTGTCGGGGCGGGAGTTGGTTACGAGCAGTTCTTC
many,TRBJ1-1,NA,TRBV4-1,CASSQGFADTEAFF,TGCGCCAGCAGCCAAGGGTTTGCAGACACTGAAGCTTTCTTT
NA,TRBJ1-6,NA,TRBV3-1,CASVLKGSNSPLHF,TGTGCCAGCGTCCTCAAGGGGAGCAATTCACCCCTCCACTTT
NA,TRBJ1-3,NA,TRBV4-1,CASSQYSTVGNTIYF,TGCGCCAGCAGCCAATACTCGACAGTTGGAAACACCATATATTTT
few,TRBJ2-7,TRBD2,TRBV4-3,CASSQEYGAGDYEQYF,TGCGCCAGCAGCCAAGAATACGGGGCGGGAGACTACGAGCAGTACTTC
NA,TRBJ2-1,NA,TRBV7-2,CASSLGTTFYNEQFF,TGTGCCAGCAGCTTAGGGACTACCTTCTACAATGAGCAGTTCTTC
NA,TRBJ2-1,TRBD2,TRBV20-1,CSASGLAESYNEQFF,TGCAGTGCTAGTGGGCTAGCGGAATCCTACAATGAGCAGTTCTTC
NA,TRBJ2-2,NA,TRBV12-3/TRBV12-4,CASSSGIIGELFF,TGTGCCAGCAGTTCCGGGATTATCGGGGAGCTGTTTTTT
few,TRBJ1-1,TRBD1,TRBV12-3/TRBV12-4,CASSRTGLGDTEAFF,TGTGCCAGCAGCCGGACAGGGCTTGGGGACACTGAAGCTTTCTTT
NA,TRBJ2-7,NA,TRBV9,CASSVDYGSAGSSYEQYF,TGTGCCAGCAGCGTAGATTATGGGTCCGCAGGGAGCTCCTACGAGCAGTACTTC
NA,TRBJ2-7,NA,TRBV20-1,CSARIQAPEQYF,TGCAGTGCTAGAATCCAGGCTCCGGAGCAGTACTTC
NA,TRBJ2-5,NA,TRBV12-3/TRBV12-4,CASSPGTHQETQYF,TGTGCCAGCAGTCCCGGGACCCACCAAGAGACCCAGTACTTC
few,TRBJ1-3,TRBD1,TRBV13,CASSPGSGTGVSGNTIYF,TGTGCCAGCAGCCCCGGGTCCGGGACAGGAGTCTCTGGAAACACCATATATTTT
NA,TRBJ2-4,NA,TRBV9,CASSVDSGKNIQYF,TGTGCCAGCAGCGTAGACAGCGGCAAAAACATTCAGTACTTC
NA,TRBJ2-1,NA,TRBV12-3/TRBV12-4,CASSPQLGLTEQFF,TGTGCCAGCAGTCCCCAACTCGGACTAACTGAGCAGTTCTTC
NA,TRBJ2-5,NA,TRBV3-1,CASSQELETQYF,TGTGCCAGCAGCCAAGAACTAGAGACCCAGTACTTC
NA,TRBJ2-5,NA,TRBV6-5,CASSYSGRRETQYF,TGTGCCAGCAGTTATTCAGGGCGTAGGGAGACCCAGTACTTC
once,TRBJ1-2,NA,TRBV3-1,CASSQQGRVGYTF,TGTGCCAGCAGCCAACAGGGGCGGGTTGGCTACACCTTC
NA,TRBJ2-2,TRBD2,TRBV7-6,CASSLVAGGSTGELFF,TGTGCCAGCAGCTTAGTAGCGGGAGGATCCACCGGGGAGCTGTTTTTT
NA,TRBJ1-2,NA,TRBV29-1,CSVEAGENYGYTF,TGCAGCGTTGAGGCAGGGGAGAACTATGGCTACACCTTC
NA,TRBJ2-2,NA,TRBV20-1,CSASNRLGADTGELFF,TGCAGTGCTAGCAACCGATTGGGCGCGGACACCGGGGAGCTGTTTTTT
NA,TRBJ1-1,NA,TRBV6-1,CASSVRGNTEAFF,TGTGCCAGCAGTGTTCGAGGGAACACTGAAGCTTTCTTT
few,TRBJ1-2,NA,TRBV20-1,CSASYGQDGYTF,TGCAGTGCTAGCTACGGTCAAGATGGCTACACCTTC
NA,TRBJ1-5,TRBD1,TRBV15,CATSRHRGSGRQPQHF,TGTGCCACCAGCAGGCACAGGGGTAGCGGGAGGCAGCCCCAGCATTTT
NA,TRBJ1-1,NA,TRBV15,CATSRLRDTEAFF,TGTGCCACCAGCCGTTTGAGGGACACTGAAGCTTTCTTT
many,TRBJ2-1,NA,TRBV7-2,CASSLAPRDKEQFF,TGTGCCAGCAGCTTAGCTCCCCGGGACAAAGAGCAGTTCTTC
NA,TRBJ1-2,TRBD1,TRBV7-7,CASSCRDRGRGYTF,TGTGCTAGCAGCTGCCGGGACAGGGGCCGCGGCTACACCTTC
few,TRBJ1-5,NA,TRBV5-8,CASSLGRGYSNQPQHF,TGTGCCAGCAGCTTAGGTAGGGGCTATAGCAATCAGCCCCAGCATTTT
NA,TRBJ2-7,NA,TRBV2,CASSEFNYGGREQYF,TGTGCCAGCAGTGAGTTTAACTATGGGGGGCGTGAGCAGTACTTC
many,TRBJ2-7,TRBD2,TRBV11-2,CASSLSSGLAGVGESYEQYF,TGTGCCAGCAGCTTAAGCTCGGGACTAGCGGGAGTAGGGGAATCCTACGAGCAGTACTTC
few,TRBJ2-7,NA,TRBV20-1,CSAGWGGAVYEQYF,TGCAGTGCTGGGTGGGGGGGCGCAGTCTACGAGCAGTACTTC
few,TRBJ2-3,TRBD2,TRBV12-3/TRBV12-4,CASSITSGGATDTQYF,TGTGCCAGCAGTATAACTAGCGGGGGGGCAACAGATACGCAGTATTTT
NA,TRBJ2-1,TRBD2,TRBV20-1,CSATGTSGVYEQFF,TGCAGTGCCACCGGGACTAGCGGGGTATATGAGCAGTTCTTC
many,TRBJ2-7,NA,TRBV6-6,CASSPRGTYEQYF,TGTGCCAGCAGTCCCCGGGGTACCTACGAGCAGTACTTC
NA,TRBJ1-4,NA,TRBV23-1,CASPPQAGGEKLFF,TGCGCCAGCCCCCCCCAGGCGGGAGGTGAAAAACTGTTTTTT
NA,TRBJ2-2,TRBD1,TRBV7-2,CASSTGQFTGELFF,TGTGCCAGCAGCACGGGACAGTTCACCGGGGAGCTGTTTTTT
many,TRBJ1-2,NA,TRBV5-6,CASTWLNYGYTF,TGTGCCAGCACCTGGTTGAACTATGGCTACACCTTC
few,TRBJ2-7,TRBD2,TRBV10-3,CAISAGGGGYEQYF,TGTGCCATCAGTGCCGGCGGGGGAGGCTACGAGCAGTACTTC
NA,TRBJ1-4,NA,TRBV20-1,CSARRGGGNEKLFF,TGCAGTGCTAGAAGAGGGGGAGGGAATGAAAAACTGTTTTTT
NA,TRBJ2-5,TRBD2,TRBV29-1,CSVEERRELNQETQYF,TGCAGCGTTGAAGAACGGCGGGAGCTCAACCAAGAGACCCAGTACTTC
NA,TRBJ2-7,NA,TRBV9,CASSGRTSEQYF,TGTGCCAGCAGCGGGAGGACGTCCGAGCAGTACTTC
few,TRBJ2-3,NA,TRBV11-2,CASSYPRAGRTQYF,TGTGCCAGCAGCTACCCGAGGGCAGGGAGGACGCAGTATTTT
NA,TRBJ2-3,NA,TRBV5-1,CASSQRDSEANTQYF,TGCGCCAGCAGCCAACGGGACTCCGAGGCAAATACGCAGTATTTT
NA,TRBJ2-7,NA,TRBV20-1,CSAPQTSAYEQYF,TGCAGTGCCCCCCAGACAAGCGCCTACGAGCAGTACTTC
NA,TRBJ2-7,NA,TRBV6-5,CASRGGRYEQYF,TGTGCCAGCAGAGGTGGGCGTTACGAGCAGTACTTC